The present entry profiles one T cell receptor (beta chain) with its context. Antigen unknown. This sample was taken from a study of CD8+CD57+ T cells in acquired aplastic anemia. Across the study: On average, sorted CD4+ and CD8+ cells gave 3 to 4 ug of DNA. Overall study findings and caveats: Researchers report that around 31 CD8+ CDR3 sequences appeared in both patients and controls.

Germline V gene data show CDR1 as SNHLY and CDR2 as FYNNEI. The CDR3 runs to 15 residues. The J segment lost 4 bases and the V segment lost 3 bases, leaving 6 bases of the junction unmatched. Profiling that covered TCR beta VDJ and CDR3 relied on genomic DNA as its template. TCRdb re-derived calls from the reads in MiXCR, one entry per CDR3 protein. The sample shows 170,000 or so distinct CDR3 sequences, 45% to 55% of them seen only once. The sequenced patients had an expansion of CD8+CD57+ cells seen by flow cytometry. The specimen was sorted CD4+, CD8+, or CD8+CD57+ T cells (not recorded which) from PBMCs. This rearrangement joins TRBV2 to TRBJ2-3; 8 bases fit TRBD2. This TCR was recovered from a human donor with aplastic anemia. The chain's CDR3 is CASSDVAGWADTQYF. As DNA, the CDR3 is TGTGCCAGCAGTGATGTAGCGGGATGGGCAGATACGCAGTATTTT.